One and the same sample provided the 6 T cell receptor beta chains below, sequenced in a study of blood T cells in healthy people across ages. Combining a sample-barcoded 5' primer with a J-beta primer mix, a second PCR ran for about 7 to 12 cycles. Each CDR3 protein gets one entry after TCRdb re-called the 5' RACE reads with MiXCR. The sample carries more than 650,000 distinct CDR3 sequences, about 55% recorded once. Sequencing used blood. These receptors all come from an elderly man in good health.

This clonotype has ten or more counts. V usage is TRBV28 and J usage is TRBJ1-2; TRBD1 agrees at 8 bases. With 5 bases clipped from V and 4 bases from J, the junction kept 6 bases outside the gene matches. The germline gives CDR1 MDHEN, CDR2 SYDVKM. CDR3 length equals 14 residues. The CDR3 sequence: CASSHLQGVYGYTF. The CDR3 coding sequence is TGTGCCAGCAGTCACTTACAGGGGGTCTATGGCTACACCTTC.

V gene TRBV5-1 combines with J gene TRBJ2-3, with 9 bases that match TRBD2. The germline V gene has CDR1 SGHRS and CDR2 YFSETQ. V gave up 3 bases and J gave up 0 bases; unmatched junction bases: 5. CDR3 length: 16 amino acids. Written as DNA, the CDR3 is TGCGCCAGCAGCTCATTTAGCGGGGGCAGCACAGATACGCAGTATTTT. Amino acids: CASSSFSGGSTDTQYF.

The CDR3 loop is CSALQGATGELFF. CDR3 DNA: TGCAGTGCCCTTCAGGGGGCCACCGGGGAGCTGTTTTTT. The genes are TRBV20-1 and TRBJ2-2; TRBD1 aligns across 8 bases. V gave up 6 bases and J gave up 4 bases; unmatched junction bases: 4. Germline CDR1 is DFQATT and CDR2 is SNEGSKA (reference sequence). The CDR3 runs 13 residues.

The chain couples TRBV5-1 to TRBJ2-7; TRBD1 matches at 7 bases. Germline V CDR1 and CDR2: SGHRS, YFSETQ. J gave up 7 bases and V 2 bases, and 15 bases lay outside the gene matches. The CDR3 length is 16 residues. As DNA, the CDR3 is TGCGCCAGCAGCTTTAGGGGGCTAGCCTCCCCCAGGGAGCAGTACTTC. Protein product: CASSFRGLASPREQYF.

V gene TRBV9 combines with J gene TRBJ1-2; unclear D gene. Per the germline V gene, CDR1 is SGDLS and CDR2 is YYNGEE. Trimming took off 3 bases at V and 4 bases at J, with 10 bases between the two ends. This CDR3 is built from 13 residues. This CDR3 reads CASSEDGIYGYTF. DNA for the CDR3: TGTGCCAGCAGCGAAGATGGGATCTATGGCTACACCTTC. The full variable domain, completed using reference TRBV9 and TRBJ1-2, is DSGVTQTPKHLITATGQRVTLRCSPRSGDLSVYWYQQSLDQGLQFLIQYYNGEERAKGNILERFSAQQFPDLHSELNLSSLELGDSALYFCASSEDGIYGYTFGSGTRLTVV.

This clonotype appeared many times. The chain couples TRBV6-2 or TRBV6-3 to TRBJ2-7, with D maybe TRBD2 (5 bases). The CDR3 covers 13 residues. The V gene's germline CDR1 is MNHEY and CDR2 SVGEGT. V lost 6 bases, J lost 5 bases, and 14 bases lay in between. CDR3 sequence: CASRRAAGHEQYF. The CDR3, as DNA: TGTGCCAGCAGGAGAGCGGCAGGACACGAGCAGTACTTC.